This entry lists 13 T cell receptor beta chains sequenced from one sample in a study of PD-1 blockade in classical Hodgkin lymphoma. The data were produced by immunoSEQ multiplex PCR, yet TCRdb's version contains in-frame clones alone and is incomplete. The sample carries 15,000 to 20,000 clones, more than 75% recorded once. The time point here: cycle 4 day 1 (C4D1), after less than 7 weeks of nivolumab. With no exception, relapse followed autologous stem cell transplantation in all patients, and brentuximab vedotin exposure varied. The sample here was peripheral blood mononuclear cells (PBMCs), taken before the fourth cycle of nivolumab. Every receptor here comes from a human donor with classical Hodgkin lymphoma.

The rearrangement uses TRBV5-1 and TRBJ2-5; D possibly corresponds to TRBD1 (6 bases). Trimming took off 4 bases at V and 3 bases at J, with 16 bases between the two ends. This CDR3 has 15 residues. Per the germline V gene, CDR1 is SGHRS and CDR2 is YFSETQ. Here the CDR3 DNA reads TGCGCCAGCAGCCCCTATTCAGGGGCGGAAGAGACCCAGTACTTC. Translated: CASSPYSGAEETQYF.

The chain recombines TRBV4-1 with TRBJ2-3; 11 positions match TRBD2. Germline V gene lookup returns CDR1 MGHRA and CDR2 YSYEKL. V lost 3 bases, J lost 2 bases, and 1 base stayed unmatched. The CDR3 sequence is 15 residues long. CDR3 in amino acids: CASSQGLAATDTQYF. For the CDR3, the DNA is TGCGCCAGCAGCCAGGGACTAGCGGCCACAGATACGCAGTATTTT.

The CDR3 nucleotides are TGCGCCAGCAGCACCGGACAGGGGGCTAATGAAAAACTGTTTTTT. Amino acid sequence: CASSTGQGANEKLFF. This sequence joins TRBV5-1 and TRBJ1-4; 10 bases align to TRBD1. CDR1 and CDR2 from the germline V gene are SGHRS and YFSETQ. The CDR3 extends over 15 amino acids. V dropped 4 bases and J dropped 3; count of bases not matched to a gene: 3.

The chain is built from TRBV28 and TRBJ1-6; maybe TRBD1 (5 bases). The V end was cut by 8 bases, the J end by 15 bases, with 20 bases between. Germline loops: CDR1 MDHEN, CDR2 SYDVKM. CDR3 length equals 13 residues. The CDR3 reads CASSETNRFRLHF. The CDR3 DNA reads TGTGCCAGCTCCGAGACAAACAGGTTTCGCCTCCACTTT.

The chain combines TRBV5-1 with TRBJ2-7, with TRBD2 as a possible D gene (5 bases). Trimming removed 4 bases at V and 4 bases at J, with 9 bases between. CDR1 is SGHRS and CDR2 is YFSETQ in the germline V gene. The CDR3 spans 12 residues. The CDR3 spells CASSPGLYEQYV. CDR3 nucleotide sequence: TGCGCCAGCAGCCCGGGGTTATACGAGCAGTACGTC.

This chain joins TRBV7-6 and TRBJ2-5, with TRBD2 identical over 7 bases. After removal of 3 bases from V and 3 bases from J, the junction contained 1 base not matched to a gene. CDR1 is SGHVS, CDR2 FNYEAQ, per germline. The CDR3 is 13 residues long. CDR3 sequence reads: CASSFRGEETQYF. The CDR3 nucleotides read TGTGCCAGCAGCTTCCGGGGGGAAGAGACCCAGTACTTC. Full variable domain (remainder filled in from reference TRBV7-6 and TRBJ2-5): GAGVSQSPRYKVTKRGQDVALRCDPISGHVSLYWYRQALGQGPEFLTYFNYEAQQDKSGLPNDRFSAERPEGSISTLTIQRTEQRDSAMYRCASSFRGEETQYFGPGTRLLVL.

This sequence joins TRBV5-4 and TRBJ2-1; a weak D match, TRBD1 (6 bases). The CDR3 contains 15 residues. In germline, CDR1 is SGHNT, CDR2 YYREEE (reference sequence). Trimming took 0 bases from V and 3 from J, leaving 10 bases between them. CDR3 bases: TGTGCCAGCAGCTTGGGGGGGCGTATCTACAATGAGCAGTTCTTC. It is translated as CASSLGGRIYNEQFF.

The chain carries TRBV5-8 and TRBJ2-7; D not resolved. The CDR3 is 14 residues long. Trimming shortened V by 2 bases and J by 3 bases, and 12 bases separated the two germline ends. Germline V gene lookup returns CDR1 SGHTS and CDR2 YDEGEE. The CDR3 region has the DNA TGTGCCAGCAGCTTATGGACGGACCACTACGAGCAGTACTTC. It specifies CASSLWTDHYEQYF.

The chain is built from TRBV6-5 and TRBJ2-5; 7 positions agree with TRBD2. The CDR3 length is 16 residues. Germline V gene data show CDR1 as MNHEY and CDR2 as SVGAGI. V was pared by 2 bases and J by 5 bases, with 11 bases of the junction left unmatched. In nucleotides, the CDR3 is TGTGCCAGCAGTTACACATGGGGAGGGGCTGTCGAGACCCAGTACTTC. It encodes CASSYTWGGAVETQYF.

The chain has TRBV6-5 and TRBJ1-2; no clear D. Trimming pared 10 bases from V and 0 bases from J, leaving 15 bases between. The CDR3 has 14 amino acids. Germline V gene data show CDR1 as MNHEY and CDR2 as SVGAGI. In DNA, the CDR3 is TGTGCCACGCAGCGAGGGCGGGCTAACTATGGCTACACCTTC. Its protein is CATQRGRANYGYTF.

The chain joins TRBV7-9 to TRBJ2-1; D call uncertain. CDR1 is SEHNR, CDR2 FQNEAQ, per germline (reference sequence). The CDR3 sequence is 16 residues long. V gave up 2 bases and J gave up 0 bases, with 11 bases separating them. CDR3 sequence reads: CASSLRRESSYNEQFF. CDR3 nucleotides: TGTGCCAGCAGCTTAAGAAGAGAGAGCTCCTACAATGAGCAGTTCTTC.

The chain couples TRBV10-1 to TRBJ2-1; 7 bases are shared with TRBD2. The CDR3 loop spans 16 amino acids. Germline CDR1 WNHNN, CDR2 SYGVQD (reference sequence). J was trimmed by 5 bases and V by 3 bases; bases with no gene match: 10. CDR3 bases: TGCGCCAGCAGTGAAGAAGCGGGGAGCACCCACAATGAGCAGTTCTTC. Its translation is CASSEEAGSTHNEQFF.

V gene TRBV4-3 combines with J gene TRBJ2-5, with 7 bases aligning to TRBD2. This CDR3 has 15 residues. In germline, CDR1 is LGHNA, CDR2 YSLEER. V lost 1 base to trimming and J lost 2 bases; unmatched junction nucleotides: 4. The CDR3 sequence is CASSQGDYTQETQYF. CDR3 nucleotides: TGCGCCAGCAGCCAAGGGGACTATACGCAAGAGACCCAGTACTTC.